This T cell receptor (beta chain) was observed in a study of blood T cell repertoires in COVID-19. Clones were read by immunoSEQ multiplex PCR, and TCRdb kept only the in-frame ones, dropping some. Here the sample spans approximately 180,000 clones, roughly 80% being singletons. The germline CDR1 and CDR2 sequences are MDHEN and SYDVKM. The CDR3 length is 14 residues. The junction had 5 bases not matched to a gene; V was cut back by 6 bases and J by 4 bases. What was sequenced was peripheral blood. The TCR comes from a woman aged 80 or over with COVID-19, enrolled during active disease. The chain employs TRBV28 and TRBJ1-3; 8 bases align to TRBD1. CDR3 residues: CASRRQGSGNTIYF. The CDR3 coding sequence is TGTGCCAGCAGGAGACAGGGGTCAGGAAACACCATATATTTT.